The 31 T cell receptor beta chains presented below share a single source sample, sequenced in a study of CD8 T cells in ankylosing spondylitis. TCRdb recomputed calls from the 5' RACE reads with MiXCR, one row per CDR3 protein. The sample contains approximately 550,000 distinct CDR3 sequences, roughly an eighth of which appear only once. General study results and limits: A TCR beta motif made of eight highly homologous variants seemed typical of ankylosing spondylitis blood.

No cognate antigen is known for these TCRs. Sample: blood, either unsorted or a sorted T cell fraction (not recorded which). These receptors were obtained from a male donor with ankylosing spondylitis.

This chain uses TRBV2 with TRBJ2-5; 7 nucleotides agree with TRBD2. In germline, CDR1 is SNHLY, CDR2 FYNNEI. V was pared by 6 bases and J by 0 bases, with 4 bases of the junction left unmatched. This CDR3 has 14 amino acids. The CDR3, as DNA: TGTGCCAGCAGGTACGGACTAGACCAAGAGACCCAGTACTTC. Its protein product is CASRYGLDQETQYF.

This chain joins TRBV7-8 and TRBJ2-3, with D maybe TRBD2 (6 bases). Germline assignment: CDR1 SGHVS and CDR2 FQNEAQ. This CDR3 spans 17 amino acids. Deletions cut 5 bases from V and 0 bases from J, with 18 bases between. CDR3 sequence reads: CASSPEGLAHSTDTQYF. The CDR3 bases are TGTGCCAGCAGCCCTGAGGGGCTAGCGCATAGCACAGATACGCAGTATTTT. The full variable domain, completed using reference TRBV7-8 and TRBJ2-3, is GAGVSQSPRYKVAKRGQDVALRCDPISGHVSLFWYQQALGQGPEFLTYFQNEAQLDKSGLPSDRFFAERPEGSVSTLKIQRTQQEDSAVYLCASSPEGLAHSTDTQYFGPGTRLTVL.

This clonotype was observed a handful of times. J is TRBJ1-1 and V is TRBV20-1; TRBD1 matches at 8 bases. The V segment lost 0 bases and the J segment 4 bases; nucleotides outside the gene matches: 7. The CDR3 runs 15 residues. Germline CDR1 is DFQATT and CDR2 is SNEGSKA (reference sequence). The CDR3 loop reads CSARDPGGEGTEAFF. CDR3 nucleotide sequence: TGCAGTGCTAGAGATCCAGGGGGCGAGGGCACTGAAGCTTTCTTT.

The chain has TRBV27 and TRBJ2-7; no definite D call. Germline loops: CDR1 MNHEY, CDR2 SMNVEV (reference sequence). The V end lost 6 bases, the J end lost 6 bases, and 12 bases lay between the germline ends. This CDR3 is 12 amino acids long. The CDR3 coding sequence is TGTGCCAGCAGGGCCGCAGTAGGCGAGCAGTACGTC. Residues: CASRAAVGEQYV.

This clonotype was seen more than once but under ten times. This sequence joins TRBV5-1 and TRBJ2-7; possible D gene TRBD2, 5 bases. With 3 bases removed from V and 0 bases from J, the gap between germline ends came to 10 bases. The CDR3 contains 14 residues. CDR1 is SGHRS, CDR2 YFSETQ, per germline. CDR3 amino acids: CASSSDYPSYEQYV. As DNA, the CDR3 is TGCGCCAGCAGCTCCGACTACCCCTCCTACGAGCAGTACGTC.

The V call is TRBV6-1, the J call TRBJ2-4; D gene ambiguous. With 4 bases removed from V and 0 bases from J, the gap between germline ends came to 10 bases. Germline-derived CDR1 and CDR2 are MNHNS and SASEGT. The CDR3 loop spans 15 amino acids. The CDR3 sequence: CASSGDIRAKNIQYF. As DNA, the CDR3 is TGTGCCAGCAGTGGCGACATCAGAGCCAAAAACATTCAGTACTTC.

CDR3 residues: CASSLDSGPSEQFF. The CDR3 DNA reads TGTGCCAGCAGCTTAGATTCTGGCCCCTCGGAGCAGTTCTTC. This sequence joins TRBV7-6 and TRBJ2-1; D gene unclear. V gave up 1 base and J gave up 10 bases, with 14 bases separating them. The CDR3 runs 14 residues. Per the germline V gene, CDR1 is SGHVS and CDR2 is FNYEAQ.

The genes are TRBV24-1 and TRBJ1-4; D not certain. This CDR3 is built from 15 residues. Germline V lookup: CDR1 KGHDR, CDR2 SFDVKD. Trimming pared 3 bases from V and 7 bases from J, leaving 14 bases between. The CDR3 protein is CATSDIKGGIEKLFF. For the CDR3, the DNA is TGTGCCACCAGTGATATCAAGGGCGGGATTGAAAAACTGTTTTTT.

This clonotype was picked up a small number of times. The chain couples TRBV25-1 to TRBJ2-7; no definite D call. Trimming shortened V by 5 bases and J by 3 bases, and 11 bases separated the two germline ends. Looked up from germline, CDR1 is MGHDK and CDR2 is SYGVNS. The CDR3 extends over 13 amino acids. This chain's CDR3 is CASSPTDHYEQYV. The DNA for the CDR3 is TGTGCCAGCAGTCCGACGGACCACTACGAGCAGTACGTC.

This clonotype was seen more than once but under ten times. The CDR3 DNA reads as TGTGCCAGCAGTTTAGACTCCCCCTACAATGAGCAGTTCTTC. Translating it yields CASSLDSPYNEQFF. This chain connects TRBV27 to TRBJ2-1, with no clear D. Trimming pared 2 bases from V and 2 bases from J, leaving 7 bases between. The length of the CDR3 is 14 residues. CDR1 is MNHEY and CDR2 is SMNVEV in the germline V gene (reference sequence).

This clonotype was seen many times. The chain employs TRBV5-6 and TRBJ2-1; D possibly corresponds to TRBD2 (6 bases). Trimming removed 4 bases at V and 2 bases at J, with 13 bases between. Germline CDR1 SGHDT, CDR2 YYEEEE. The CDR3 has 15 amino acids. CDR3 bases: TGTGCCAGCAGCGAATTAGCGGTTACCTACAATGAGCAGTTCTTC. As protein: CASSELAVTYNEQFF. The complete variable domain, with remaining parts taken from reference TRBV5-6 and TRBJ2-1, reads DAGVTQSPTHLIKTRGQQVTLRCSPKSGHDTVSWYQQALGQGPQFIFQYYEEEERQRGNFPDRFSGHQFPNYSSELNVNALLLGDSALYLCASSELAVTYNEQFFGPGTRLTVL.

This chain uses TRBV6-4 with TRBJ2-3; D is possibly TRBD1 (5 bases). The CDR3 is 14 residues long. The germline V gene has CDR1 MRHNA and CDR2 SNTAGT. Trimming took 3 bases from V and 2 from J, leaving 9 bases between them. In DNA form, the CDR3 reads TGTGCCAGCAGTGAACAGGAAGACACAGATACGCAGTATTTT. It is translated as CASSEQEDTDTQYF.

This clonotype was picked up a small number of times. The DNA for the CDR3 is TGTGCCAGCAGCCTATCAAGCGGGAGAGTAACAGATACGCAGTATTTT. Translating gives CASSLSSGRVTDTQYF. The J gene is TRBJ2-3, the V gene TRBV11-2; 8 bases agree with TRBD2. Per germline, CDR1 SGHAT and CDR2 FQNNGV. The trim removed 5 bases at V and 3 bases at J, leaving 10 bases unmatched. The CDR3 loop spans 16 amino acids.

The CDR3: CASTLARETQYF. The CDR3 DNA is TGTGCCAGCACGTTAGCGCGGGAGACCCAGTACTTC. V and J are TRBV6-1 and TRBJ2-5; tentatively, D is TRBD2 (5 bases). The V and J ends lost 7 bases and 5 bases respectively, with 11 bases between them. The V gene's germline CDR1 is MNHNS and CDR2 SASEGT. The CDR3 runs 12 residues.

J is TRBJ1-2 and V is TRBV7-8; D is ambiguous. The V gene's germline CDR1 is SGHVS and CDR2 FQNEAQ. V was shortened by 1 base and J by 4 bases, with 13 bases between the two germline ends. The CDR3 length is 15 residues. The CDR3 loop reads CASSLGPGMIYGYTF. The CDR3 DNA is TGTGCCAGCAGCTTAGGTCCAGGAATGATCTATGGCTACACCTTC. Using reference TRBV7-8 and TRBJ1-2 for the parts outside the CDR3, the full variable domain is GAGVSQSPRYKVAKRGQDVALRCDPISGHVSLFWYQQALGQGPEFLTYFQNEAQLDKSGLPSDRFFAERPEGSVSTLKIQRTQQEDSAVYLCASSLGPGMIYGYTFGSGTRLTVV.

The genes are TRBV9 and TRBJ2-7; 8 bases match TRBD2. Per the germline V gene, CDR1 is SGDLS and CDR2 is YYNGEE. The CDR3 sequence is 15 residues long. Trimming cost V 1 base and J 4 bases; bases outside gene matches: 7. CDR3 nucleotides: TGTGCCAGCAGCGTAAGCCCAGCGGGAGTATACGAGCAGTACTTC. This codes for CASSVSPAGVYEQYF.

In its sample, this clonotype was seen a few times. For the CDR3, the DNA is TGCAGCGTTGAGGGACAGGGGGCCCAGCGGGGCTACGAGCAGTACTTC. Translated, it gives CSVEGQGAQRGYEQYF. The V call is TRBV29-1, the J call TRBJ2-7; 12 bases agree with TRBD1. Germline CDR1 is SQVTM and CDR2 is ANQGSEA. The trim removed 3 bases at V and 3 bases at J, leaving 9 bases unmatched. The CDR3 covers 16 residues.

This clonotype was counted a few times. This chain connects TRBV5-1 to TRBJ2-1; 10 bases are shared with TRBD2. This CDR3 contains 14 residues. The V gene end was trimmed by 4 bases and the J gene end by 9 bases; junction bases not matched to a gene: 7. Germline V gene sequence: CDR1 SGHRS, CDR2 YFSETQ. DNA for the CDR3: TGCGCCAGCAGCGACTCTAGCGGGGGCGGTGAGCAGTTCTTC. Translating it yields CASSDSSGGGEQFF.

V usage is TRBV5-5 and J usage is TRBJ2-2; D may be TRBD1 or TRBD2 (5 bases each). CDR1 is SGHKS, CDR2 YYEKEE, per germline (reference sequence). CDR3 size: 16 residues. V lost 4 bases, J lost 1 base, and 14 bases lay in between. CDR3 sequence (DNA): TGTGCCAGCAGCGGGGCCGGGACGATGAACACCGGGGAGCTGTTTTTT. Protein: CASSGAGTMNTGELFF.

The chain employs TRBV3-1 and TRBJ2-1, with a possible D match to TRBD1 (5 bases). The CDR3 runs to 14 residues. Per the germline V gene, CDR1 is LGHDT and CDR2 is YNNKEL (reference sequence). Trimming left V 4 bases short and J 6 bases short, with 13 bases between. CDR3 nucleotides: TGTGCCAGCAGCCTCGGGTGGGGCGCCAATGAGCAGTTCTTC. Translated: CASSLGWGANEQFF.

This clonotype was found a few times. The V and J genes are TRBV5-1 and TRBJ2-5; D possibly uses TRBD1 or TRBD2 (5 bases each). The V end lost 4 bases, the J end lost 4 bases, and 20 bases lay between the germline ends. Germline CDR1 SGHRS, CDR2 YFSETQ. CDR3 length: 16 residues. The CDR3 here is CASSRDGDARVETQYF. The CDR3 coding sequence is TGCGCCAGCAGCCGGGACGGGGACGCTCGGGTAGAGACCCAGTACTTC.

The rearrangement uses TRBV12-3 or TRBV12-4 and TRBJ2-2, with 13 bases that match TRBD2. The CDR3 loop spans 15 amino acids. After removal of 6 bases from V and 6 bases from J, the junction contained 4 bases not matched to a gene. The CDR3 sequence is CASSRTSGRPGELFF. The CDR3 bases are TGTGCCAGCAGCCGGACTAGCGGGAGACCCGGGGAGCTGTTTTTT.

This clonotype has just a few counts. J is TRBJ1-3 and V is TRBV7-9; D might be TRBD1 (5 bases). The length of the CDR3 is 15 residues. The V and J ends lost 7 bases and 0 bases respectively, with 13 bases between them. Looked up from germline, CDR1 is SEHNR and CDR2 is FQNEAQ (reference sequence). The CDR3 nucleotides read TGTGCCAGCACCCGGGGCCCCGGCTCTGGAAACACCATATATTTT. This codes for CASTRGPGSGNTIYF.

Many counts were recorded for this clonotype. The chain is built from TRBV12-3 or TRBV12-4 and TRBJ1-1; TRBD1 aligns across 8 bases. The CDR3 contains 13 residues. V was clipped by 6 bases and J by 4 bases; unmatched bases: 4. The CDR3 DNA sequence: TGTGCCAGCAGGATTACAGGGGGCACTGAAGCTTTCTTT. Its protein product is CASRITGGTEAFF.

This rearrangement joins TRBV5-5 to TRBJ2-3; 12 bases match TRBD2. The V and J ends lost 2 bases and 5 bases, in that order; junction bases with no gene match: 6. Germline CDR1 and CDR2: SGHKS and YYEKEE (reference sequence). The CDR3 extends over 16 amino acids. CDR3 nucleotide sequence: TGTGCCAGCAGCTTTAGACTAGCGGGAGCGGAAGATACGCAGTATTTT. Protein sequence: CASSFRLAGAEDTQYF. The variable domain in full, completed from reference TRBV5-5 and TRBJ2-3, reads DAGVTQSPTHLIKTRGQQVTLRCSPISGHKSVSWYQQVLGQGPQFIFQYYEKEERGRGNFPDRFSARQFPNYSSELNVNALLLGDSALYLCASSFRLAGAEDTQYFGPGTRLTVL.

The gene calls are TRBV6-1 and TRBJ1-2; D unclear. CDR1 and CDR2 from the germline V gene are MNHNS and SASEGT. This CDR3 is built from 13 residues. Trimming left V 3 bases short and J 7 bases short, with 12 bases between. CDR3: CASSEVRTSGYTF. Written as DNA, the CDR3 is TGTGCCAGCAGTGAGGTCCGAACTTCTGGCTACACCTTC.

This clonotype turned up a few times. V is TRBV19 and J is TRBJ1-1; the match to TRBD1 covers 9 bases. CDR1 and CDR2 from the germline V gene are LNHDA and SQIVND (reference sequence). The V segment lost 3 bases and the J segment 1 base; nucleotides outside the gene matches: 3. The CDR3 sequence is 15 residues long. The CDR3 protein is CASSIGDRANTEAFF. As DNA, the CDR3 is TGTGCCAGTAGTATTGGGGACAGGGCGAACACTGAAGCTTTCTTT. Full variable domain (remainder filled in from reference TRBV19 and TRBJ1-1): DGGITQSPKYLFRKEGQNVTLSCEQNLNHDAMYWYRQDPGQGLRLIYYSQIVNDFQKGDIAEGYSVSREKKESFPLTVTSAQKNPTAFYLCASSIGDRANTEAFFGQGTRLTVV.

V gene TRBV12-3 or TRBV12-4 combines with J gene TRBJ1-2; D is unresolved. The length of the CDR3 is 15 residues. V lost 5 bases and J lost 5, with 18 bases in between. The CDR3 DNA follows: TGTGCCAGCAGTCCCGCCGGGGAGAAGCCTTATGGCTACACCTTC. Residues: CASSPAGEKPYGYTF.

Many counts were recorded for this clonotype. The chain couples TRBV6-4 to TRBJ2-1; 12 bases match TRBD2. Looked up from germline, CDR1 is MRHNA and CDR2 is SNTAGT. The CDR3 length is 15 residues. V was clipped by 0 bases and J by 6 bases; unmatched bases: 0. The CDR3 loop is CASSDSTSGSNEQFF. The DNA for the CDR3 is TGTGCCAGCAGTGACTCGACTAGCGGGAGCAATGAGCAGTTCTTC.

The chain joins TRBV7-9 to TRBJ2-7, with D possibly TRBD2 on 5 matching bases. CDR1 SEHNR and CDR2 FQNEAQ come from the germline V gene (reference sequence). Deletions cut 0 bases from V and 7 bases from J, with 7 bases between. There are 12 residues in the CDR3. CDR3 DNA sequence: TGTGCCAGCAGCTTAGCAACGGGGGAGCAGTACTTC. Its translation is CASSLATGEQYF.

In its sample, this clonotype was seen a few times. The V gene is TRBV7-9, the J gene TRBJ2-3; maybe TRBD1 (6 bases). CDR1 and CDR2 (germline): SEHNR, FQNEAQ (reference sequence). The length of the CDR3 is 15 residues. Trimming removed 5 bases from V and 0 bases from J, with 12 bases in between. CDR3 sequence reads: CASSSGQPSTDTQYF. CDR3 DNA sequence: TGTGCCAGCAGCAGCGGACAGCCTAGCACAGATACGCAGTATTTT. The full variable domain, in which reference TRBV7-9 and TRBJ2-3 provide the parts outside the CDR3, is DTGVSQNPRHKITKRGQNVTFRCDPISEHNRLYWYRQTLGQGPEFLTYFQNEAQLEKSRLLSDRFSAERPKGSFSTLEIQRTEQGDSAMYLCASSSGQPSTDTQYFGPGTRLTVL.